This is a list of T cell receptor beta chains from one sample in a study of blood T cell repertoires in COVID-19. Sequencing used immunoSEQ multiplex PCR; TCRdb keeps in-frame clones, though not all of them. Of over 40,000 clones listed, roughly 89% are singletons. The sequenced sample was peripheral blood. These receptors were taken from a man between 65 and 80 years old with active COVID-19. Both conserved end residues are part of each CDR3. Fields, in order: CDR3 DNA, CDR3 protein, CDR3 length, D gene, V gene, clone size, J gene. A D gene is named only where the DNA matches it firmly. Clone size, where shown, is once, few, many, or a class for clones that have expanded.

CDR3 DNA: TGTGCCTGTCATGGAGGGGGCAATCAGCCCCAGCATTTT; CDR3 protein: CACHGGGNQPQHF; CDR3 length: 13; D gene: .; V gene: TRBV30; clone size: few; J gene: TRBJ1-5
CDR3 DNA: TGTGCCAGCAGCGTATTGGCAGTATTCGGGGAGCTGTTTTTT; CDR3 protein: CASSVLAVFGELFF; CDR3 length: 14; D gene: .; V gene: TRBV3-1/TRBV3-2; clone size: .; J gene: TRBJ2-2
CDR3 DNA: TGTGCCTGGAGTGTCGGGATTTCTAATTCACCCCTCCACTTT; CDR3 protein: CAWSVGISNSPLHF; CDR3 length: 14; D gene: .; V gene: TRBV30; clone size: .; J gene: TRBJ1-6
CDR3 DNA: TGTGCCAGCAGTTACTCCCCCCGGGACACCAAATACAATGAGCAGTTCTTC; CDR3 protein: CASSYSPRDTKYNEQFF; CDR3 length: 17; D gene: .; V gene: TRBV6-2/TRBV6-3; clone size: .; J gene: TRBJ2-1
CDR3 DNA: TGTGCCAGCAGCCGGGGACAGGGAGAAGCTTTCTTT; CDR3 protein: CASSRGQGEAFF; CDR3 length: 12; D gene: TRBD1; V gene: TRBV3-1/TRBV3-2; clone size: .; J gene: TRBJ1-1
CDR3 DNA: TGTGCCAGCAGTGAGCCGGGACAGGGGGCGATATCACCCCTCCACTTT; CDR3 protein: CASSEPGQGAISPLHF; CDR3 length: 16; D gene: TRBD1; V gene: TRBV6-1; clone size: .; J gene: TRBJ1-6
CDR3 DNA: TGTGCCAGCAGTGAAGCAGAGCAGGTAGCCTACGAGCAGTACTTC; CDR3 protein: CASSEAEQVAYEQYF; CDR3 length: 15; D gene: .; V gene: TRBV6-1; clone size: .; J gene: TRBJ2-7
CDR3 DNA: TGTGCCAGCAGCCAAGGGCCGGGGGATGAGGAGACCCAGTACTTC; CDR3 protein: CASSQGPGDEETQYF; CDR3 length: 15; D gene: .; V gene: TRBV3-1/TRBV3-2; clone size: .; J gene: TRBJ2-5
CDR3 DNA: TGTGCCAGCAGCCTACGGGGGAGTGGGTCCCCTTCCTACGAGCAGTACTTC; CDR3 protein: CASSLRGSGSPSYEQYF; CDR3 length: 17; D gene: .; V gene: TRBV7-9; clone size: .; J gene: TRBJ2-7
CDR3 DNA: TGTGCCAGCAGCTTGGCTTTCTTTCCCTCAGTCTATGGCTACACCTTC; CDR3 protein: CASSLAFFPSVYGYTF; CDR3 length: 16; D gene: .; V gene: TRBV5-5; clone size: .; J gene: TRBJ1-2
CDR3 DNA: TGTGCCAGCTCACCAGGTTCGACAGGGTTTGAGACCCAGTACTTC; CDR3 protein: CASSPGSTGFETQYF; CDR3 length: 15; D gene: TRBD1; V gene: TRBV18; clone size: .; J gene: TRBJ2-5
CDR3 DNA: TGTGCCAGTAGCCTAGACTTGAAATCACCCCTCCACTTT; CDR3 protein: CASSLDLKSPLHF; CDR3 length: 13; D gene: .; V gene: TRBV19; clone size: .; J gene: TRBJ1-6
CDR3 DNA: TGTGCCAGTAGTCCCCGGGGTGGCAATCAGCCCCAGCATTTT; CDR3 protein: CASSPRGGNQPQHF; CDR3 length: 14; D gene: .; V gene: TRBV19; clone size: few; J gene: TRBJ1-5
CDR3 DNA: TGCGCCAGCAGCCAACAGACAGGGGTTAATGAAAAACTGTTTTTT; CDR3 protein: CASSQQTGVNEKLFF; CDR3 length: 15; D gene: TRBD1; V gene: TRBV5-1; clone size: .; J gene: TRBJ1-4
CDR3 DNA: TGTGCCAGCAGCGCCATATTTAGTGGGGCCAACGTCCTGACTTTC; CDR3 protein: CASSAIFSGANVLTF; CDR3 length: 15; D gene: .; V gene: TRBV5-4; clone size: once; J gene: TRBJ2-6
CDR3 DNA: TGTGCCATCAGTGAGTATAATATGAACACTGAAGCTTTCTTT; CDR3 protein: CAISEYNMNTEAFF; CDR3 length: 14; D gene: .; V gene: TRBV10-3; clone size: few; J gene: TRBJ1-1
CDR3 DNA: TGCGCCAGCAGCCACCAGGTTGGGAATGAGCAGTTCTTC; CDR3 protein: CASSHQVGNEQFF; CDR3 length: 13; D gene: .; V gene: TRBV4-3; clone size: .; J gene: TRBJ2-1
CDR3 DNA: TGTGCTAGCAGTTTGACAGGGGGCGCTGGGGAAGGGACCCAGTACTTC; CDR3 protein: CASSLTGGAGEGTQYF; CDR3 length: 16; D gene: TRBD1; V gene: TRBV7-7; clone size: .; J gene: TRBJ2-5
CDR3 DNA: TGTGCCAGCAGCTTGTCAGGGGCCTTAGCCAAAAACATTCAGTACTTC; CDR3 protein: CASSLSGALAKNIQYF; CDR3 length: 16; D gene: .; V gene: TRBV5-5; clone size: .; J gene: TRBJ2-4
CDR3 DNA: TGTGCCAGTAGTCGAGTTCTTCGCACAGATACGCAGTATTTT; CDR3 protein: CASSRVLRTDTQYF; CDR3 length: 14; D gene: .; V gene: TRBV19; clone size: .; J gene: TRBJ2-3
CDR3 DNA: TGCGCCAGCAGCCAAGATAGGCGAGCAGGGGAGACCCAGTACTTC; CDR3 protein: CASSQDRRAGETQYF; CDR3 length: 15; D gene: .; V gene: TRBV4-3; clone size: .; J gene: TRBJ2-5
CDR3 DNA: TGCAGCGTTAATTCGGCTCACAGGGGGCCTAACACTGAAGCTTTCTTT; CDR3 protein: CSVNSAHRGPNTEAFF; CDR3 length: 16; D gene: TRBD1; V gene: TRBV29-1; clone size: .; J gene: TRBJ1-1
CDR3 DNA: TGTGCCAGCAGCCAGGCCGGGGGATCCTACAATGAGCAGTTCTTC; CDR3 protein: CASSQAGGSYNEQFF; CDR3 length: 15; D gene: .; V gene: TRBV13; clone size: .; J gene: TRBJ2-1
CDR3 DNA: TGTGCCAGCAGTGAACGGCAGGGAGGGGGTCGCTACACCTTC; CDR3 protein: CASSERQGGGRYTF; CDR3 length: 14; D gene: .; V gene: TRBV2; clone size: .; J gene: TRBJ1-2
CDR3 DNA: TGTGCCTGGAGCATTCGGGGGAACGAGCAGTACTTC; CDR3 protein: CAWSIRGNEQYF; CDR3 length: 12; D gene: .; V gene: TRBV30; clone size: .; J gene: TRBJ2-7
CDR3 DNA: TGTGCCAGCAGTTCCCCGGGGAGGGCGAACGAGCAGTACTTC; CDR3 protein: CASSSPGRANEQYF; CDR3 length: 14; D gene: TRBD2; V gene: TRBV6-5; clone size: .; J gene: TRBJ2-7
CDR3 DNA: TGTGCCAGCAGCTTGGACTATCGCTCCTATAATTCACCCCTCCACTTT; CDR3 protein: CASSLDYRSYNSPLHF; CDR3 length: 16; D gene: .; V gene: TRBV5-5; clone size: .; J gene: TRBJ1-6
CDR3 DNA: TGTGCCAGCAGAATTAGGACTCAGGCGACAGATACGCAGTATTTT; CDR3 protein: CASRIRTQATDTQYF; CDR3 length: 15; D gene: .; V gene: TRBV11-1; clone size: few; J gene: TRBJ2-3
CDR3 DNA: TGTGCCAGCAGAGCCGACAGGGTCAATGAGCAGTTCTTC; CDR3 protein: CASRADRVNEQFF; CDR3 length: 13; D gene: TRBD1; V gene: TRBV6-5; clone size: .; J gene: TRBJ2-1
CDR3 DNA: TGTGCCAGCAGTGACTCGGCTAGCAATGAGCAGTTCTTC; CDR3 protein: CASSDSASNEQFF; CDR3 length: 13; D gene: .; V gene: TRBV6-4; clone size: .; J gene: TRBJ2-1
CDR3 DNA: TGTGCCAGCAGTTTGGCGGAGGGCTATGGCTACACCTTC; CDR3 protein: CASSLAEGYGYTF; CDR3 length: 13; D gene: .; V gene: TRBV12-3/TRBV12-4; clone size: .; J gene: TRBJ1-2
CDR3 DNA: TGTGCCAGCAGTGTCGGGACAGGAGCGAACACCGGGGAGCTGTTTTTT; CDR3 protein: CASSVGTGANTGELFF; CDR3 length: 16; D gene: TRBD1; V gene: TRBV6-4; clone size: .; J gene: TRBJ2-2